This TCR beta chain comes out of a study of blood T cell repertoires in COVID-19. The germline V and J ends were trimmed by 3 bases and 6 bases, with 15 bases remaining between them. The CDR3 sequence is 14 residues long. Germline CDR1 is LGHNA and CDR2 is YNFKEQ. Profiled with immunoSEQ multiplex PCR; TCRdb holds only in-frame clones, not every one. The data show some 200,000 clones, around 83% seen once. The receptor was isolated from a woman aged 40 to 50 with acute or convalescent COVID-19. Sequencing was performed on peripheral blood. The chain joins TRBV4-2 to TRBJ2-7; TRBD2 might be the D (5 bases). The CDR3: CASSQELDWSEQYF. The CDR3 bases are TGTGCCAGCAGCCAGGAACTAGATTGGTCCGAGCAGTACTTC.